This TCR beta chain appears in the sequencing data of a study of Graves' ophthalmopathy and Graves' hyperthyroidism. General study points: The model's prediction of ophthalmopathy progression had roughly 68% sensitivity and roughly 77% specificity.

This clonotype was picked up many times. Its antigen is currently unknown. This CDR3 spans 12 amino acids. CDR1 is GTSNPN and CDR2 is SVGIG in the germline V gene (reference sequence). V trimming: 8 bases; J trimming: 5 bases; junction bases outside the gene matches: 7. Additional autoimmune diseases, uncontrolled infections, pregnancy or lactation disqualified patients. The PBMCs originated from roughly 11 ml of fresh peripheral blood. Amplification of the TCR beta CDR3 regions used RNA transcripts (as template). First-round RT-PCR used HTBI primers; second-round multiplex PCR followed. TCRdb reanalysed the multiplex PCR reads using MiXCR and keeps one entry per CDR3 protein. The sample lists under 800,000 distinct CDR3 sequences, about a fifth occurring once.

The TCR originated in a woman aged 18-29 years with stable Graves' hyperthyroidism. Some clones in this sample may be carry-over from other donors' samples. Sequencing was done on a sample of peripheral blood. The V and J genes are TRBV30 and TRBJ2-5; 8 nucleotides agree with TRBD2. The CDR3 coding sequence is TGTGCCCGGGGGGGGCGCAGGGAGACCCAGTACTTC. Protein sequence: CARGGRRETQYF.